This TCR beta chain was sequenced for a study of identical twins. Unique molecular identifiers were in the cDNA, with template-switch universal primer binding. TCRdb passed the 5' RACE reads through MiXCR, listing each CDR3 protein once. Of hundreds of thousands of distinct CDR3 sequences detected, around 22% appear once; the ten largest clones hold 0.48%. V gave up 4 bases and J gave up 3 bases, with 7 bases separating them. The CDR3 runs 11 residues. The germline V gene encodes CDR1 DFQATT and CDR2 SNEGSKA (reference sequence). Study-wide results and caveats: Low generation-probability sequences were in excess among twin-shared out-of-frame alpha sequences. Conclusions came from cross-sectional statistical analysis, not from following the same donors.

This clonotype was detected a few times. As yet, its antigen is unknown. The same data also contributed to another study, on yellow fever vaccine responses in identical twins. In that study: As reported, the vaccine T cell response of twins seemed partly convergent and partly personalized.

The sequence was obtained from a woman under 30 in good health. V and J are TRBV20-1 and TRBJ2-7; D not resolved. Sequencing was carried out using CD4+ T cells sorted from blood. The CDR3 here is CSANLGYEQYV. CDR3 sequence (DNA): TGCAGTGCTAACCTAGGCTACGAGCAGTACGTC.